This entry features one TCR beta chain sequence. Antigen unknown. In germline, CDR1 is DFQATT, CDR2 SNEGSKA (reference sequence). The CDR3 covers 14 residues. The V end was cut by 2 bases, the J end by 6 bases, with 13 bases between. Using a J-beta primer mix together with a sample-barcoded 5' primer, a second PCR was run for roughly 7 to 12 cycles. Unique molecular identifiers of 12 random nucleotides labeled each cDNA. TCRdb passed the 5' RACE reads through MiXCR, listing each CDR3 protein once. The sample has just under 750,000 distinct CDR3 sequences; approximately 22% are singletons. These data belong to a study of blood T cells in healthy people across ages. Investigators took roughly 10 milliliters of peripheral blood from every donor. Notes on the study in general: Strong correlation was found linking TCR beta diversity to naive T cell percentage. Roughly linear declines in TCR beta diversity per million T cells occurred with age.

V and J are TRBV20-1 and TRBJ1-4, with a tentative D call TRBD1 (6 bases). The sequenced material came from blood. The source of this sequence is a man between 65 and 85 years old in good health. The CDR3 DNA reads TGCAGTGCTAGAAAAGGGGGGCTGGATGAAAAACTGTTTTTT. Its translation: CSARKGGLDEKLFF.